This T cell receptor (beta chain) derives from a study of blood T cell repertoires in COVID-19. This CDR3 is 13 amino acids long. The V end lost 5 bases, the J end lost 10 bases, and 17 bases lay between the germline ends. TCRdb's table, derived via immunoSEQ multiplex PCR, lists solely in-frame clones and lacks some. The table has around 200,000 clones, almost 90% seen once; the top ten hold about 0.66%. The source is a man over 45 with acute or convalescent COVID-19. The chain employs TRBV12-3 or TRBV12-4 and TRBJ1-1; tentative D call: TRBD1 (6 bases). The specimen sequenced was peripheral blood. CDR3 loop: CASSQQGWDTAFF. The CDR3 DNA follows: TGTGCCAGCAGTCAACAGGGATGGGATACAGCTTTCTTT.